The clone carrying this TCR beta chain was seen only a few times. Its antigen is unidentified. This entry belongs to a study of blood T cells in healthy people across ages. Study-level findings and limits: While age rose, TCR beta diversity per million T cells dropped in a roughly linear way. Diversity estimates drawn from one million T cells were deemed underestimates. Naive CD4+ cell counts and diversity both ran higher in long-lived than in aged donors.

The V and J ends lost 5 bases and 4 bases, in that order; junction bases with no gene match: 6. Germline-derived CDR1 and CDR2 are MGHDK and SYGVNS. The CDR3 length is 15 residues. A second PCR of 7 to 11 cycles used a sample-barcoded 5' primer and a J-beta primer mix. Each cDNA molecule was tagged by a template-switch adaptor with 12 random nucleotides. TCRdb processed the 5' RACE reads anew with MiXCR; each CDR3 protein has one entry. The sample lists over a million distinct CDR3 sequences, roughly 59% occurring once. The specimen sequenced was blood. The receptor was isolated from a man aged 18 to 29 in good health. The chain employs TRBV25-1 and TRBJ2-3; TRBD2 agrees at 10 bases. The CDR3 DNA is TGTGCCAGCAGTTCTAGCGGGGGTAGGGCAGATACGCAGTATTTT. Translation: CASSSSGGRADTQYF.